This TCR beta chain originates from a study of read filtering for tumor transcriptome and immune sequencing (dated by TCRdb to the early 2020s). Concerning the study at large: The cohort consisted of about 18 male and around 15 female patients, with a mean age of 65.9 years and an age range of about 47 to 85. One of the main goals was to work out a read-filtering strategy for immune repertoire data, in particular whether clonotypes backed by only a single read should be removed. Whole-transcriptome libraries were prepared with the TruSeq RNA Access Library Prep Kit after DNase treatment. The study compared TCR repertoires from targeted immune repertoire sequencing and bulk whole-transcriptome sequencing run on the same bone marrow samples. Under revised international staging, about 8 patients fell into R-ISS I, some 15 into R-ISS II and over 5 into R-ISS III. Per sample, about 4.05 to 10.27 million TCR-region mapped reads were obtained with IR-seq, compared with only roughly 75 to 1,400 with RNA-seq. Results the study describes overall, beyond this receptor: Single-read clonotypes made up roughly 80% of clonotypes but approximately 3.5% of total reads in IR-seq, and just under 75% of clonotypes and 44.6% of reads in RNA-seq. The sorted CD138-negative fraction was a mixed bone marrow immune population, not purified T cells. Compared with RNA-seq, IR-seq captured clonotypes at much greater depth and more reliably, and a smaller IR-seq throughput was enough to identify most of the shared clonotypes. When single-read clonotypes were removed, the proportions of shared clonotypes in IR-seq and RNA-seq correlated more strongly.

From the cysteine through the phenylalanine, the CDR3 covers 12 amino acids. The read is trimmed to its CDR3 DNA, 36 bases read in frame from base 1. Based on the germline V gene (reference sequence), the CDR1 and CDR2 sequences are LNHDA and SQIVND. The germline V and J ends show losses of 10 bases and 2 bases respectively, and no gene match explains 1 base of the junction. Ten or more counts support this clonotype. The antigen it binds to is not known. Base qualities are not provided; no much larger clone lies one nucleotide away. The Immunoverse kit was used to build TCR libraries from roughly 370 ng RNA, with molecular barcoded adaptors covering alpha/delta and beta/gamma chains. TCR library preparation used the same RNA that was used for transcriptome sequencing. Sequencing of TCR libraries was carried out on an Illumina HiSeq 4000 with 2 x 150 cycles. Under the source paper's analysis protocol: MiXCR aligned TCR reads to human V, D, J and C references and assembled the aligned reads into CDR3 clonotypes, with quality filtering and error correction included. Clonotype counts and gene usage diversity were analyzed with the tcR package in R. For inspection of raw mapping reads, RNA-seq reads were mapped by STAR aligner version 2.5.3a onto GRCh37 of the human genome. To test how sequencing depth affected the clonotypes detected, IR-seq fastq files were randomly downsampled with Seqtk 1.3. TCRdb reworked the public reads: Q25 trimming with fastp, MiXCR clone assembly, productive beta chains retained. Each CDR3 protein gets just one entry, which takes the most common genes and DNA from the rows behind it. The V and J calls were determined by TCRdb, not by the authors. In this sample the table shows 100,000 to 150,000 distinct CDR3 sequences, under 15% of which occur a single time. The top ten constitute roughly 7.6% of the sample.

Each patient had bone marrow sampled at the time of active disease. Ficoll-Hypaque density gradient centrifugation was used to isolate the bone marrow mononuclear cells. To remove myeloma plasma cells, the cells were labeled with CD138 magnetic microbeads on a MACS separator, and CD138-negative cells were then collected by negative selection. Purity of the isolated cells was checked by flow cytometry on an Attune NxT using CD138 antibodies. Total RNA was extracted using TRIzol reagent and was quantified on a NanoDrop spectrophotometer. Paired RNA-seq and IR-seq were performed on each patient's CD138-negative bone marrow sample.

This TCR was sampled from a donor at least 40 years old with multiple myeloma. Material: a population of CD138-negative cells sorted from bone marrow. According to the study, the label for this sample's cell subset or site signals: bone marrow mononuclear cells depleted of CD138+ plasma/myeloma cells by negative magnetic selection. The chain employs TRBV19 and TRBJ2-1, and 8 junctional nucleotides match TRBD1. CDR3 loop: CATQGAYNEQFF. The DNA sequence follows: TGTGCCACACAGGGGGCCTACAATGAGCAGTTCTTC.